A selection of T cell receptor beta chains follows, all from one sample in a study of T-cell reconstitution after alpha-beta-depleted transplantation in children. TCRdb reprocessed the PCR reads via MiXCR and lists one record per CDR3 protein. The sample carries more than 200,000 distinct CDR3 sequences, more than 7.5% recorded once. Sequenced here: PBMCs from the stem cell graft donor, sampled from the stem cell graft. The receptors shown here come from a human donor who donated a stem cell graft to a child with SCID. Both conserved end residues are part of each CDR3. A D gene is named only where the DNA matches it firmly. The size entry is marked missing in some rows and otherwise reads once, few, many or a size class.

D gene: -
clone size: many
V gene: TRBV12-3/TRBV12-4
J gene: TRBJ2-7
CDR3 protein: CASSYGYEQYF
CDR3 DNA: TGTGCCAGCAGTTACGGGTACGAGCAGTACTTC

D gene: -
clone size: -
V gene: TRBV5-8
J gene: TRBJ2-3
CDR3 protein: CASRPRVFGSDTQYF
CDR3 DNA: TGTGCCAGCAGACCCAGGGTGTTCGGCTCAGATACGCAGTATTTT

D gene: -
clone size: many
V gene: TRBV7-3
J gene: TRBJ2-1
CDR3 protein: CASSLGWGQAYNEQFF
CDR3 DNA: TGTGCCAGCAGCTTAGGTTGGGGACAAGCCTACAATGAGCAGTTCTTC

D gene: -
clone size: many
V gene: TRBV7-9
J gene: TRBJ2-7
CDR3 protein: CASSLAGARQYF
CDR3 DNA: TGTGCCAGCAGCTTAGCGGGGGCGCGGCAGTACTTC

D gene: -
clone size: many
V gene: TRBV11-2
J gene: TRBJ1-2
CDR3 protein: CASSLDVEGRDYGYTF
CDR3 DNA: TGTGCCAGCAGCTTAGACGTTGAGGGGCGAGACTATGGCTACACCTTC

D gene: TRBD1
clone size: many
V gene: TRBV24-1
J gene: TRBJ1-5
CDR3 protein: CATSDSHFRDSGHSNQPQHF
CDR3 DNA: TGTGCCACCAGTGACTCTCATTTCCGGGACAGCGGCCATAGCAATCAGCCCCAGCATTTT

D gene: TRBD1
clone size: -
V gene: TRBV19
J gene: TRBJ1-5
CDR3 protein: CASSWARQGAIGQPQHF
CDR3 DNA: TGTGCCAGTAGTTGGGCCCGGCAGGGGGCCATCGGGCAGCCCCAGCATTTT

D gene: TRBD2
clone size: few
V gene: TRBV5-1
J gene: TRBJ2-5
CDR3 protein: CASSPGLAVYQETQYF
CDR3 DNA: TGCGCCAGCAGCCCGGGACTAGCGGTATACCAAGAGACCCAGTACTTC

D gene: TRBD1
clone size: many
V gene: TRBV6-2/TRBV6-3
J gene: TRBJ2-1
CDR3 protein: CASSYSTGGNEQFF
CDR3 DNA: TGTGCCAGCAGTTACTCGACAGGGGGCAATGAGCAGTTCTTC

D gene: -
clone size: many
V gene: TRBV20-1
J gene: TRBJ2-3
CDR3 protein: CSASPSGTILADTQYF
CDR3 DNA: TGCAGTGCTAGTCCCTCGGGGACAATTCTAGCAGATACGCAGTATTTT

D gene: TRBD1
clone size: many
V gene: TRBV2
J gene: TRBJ1-1
CDR3 protein: CASRTDRVLNSNTEAFF
CDR3 DNA: TGTGCCAGCAGAACGGACAGGGTCCTTAATTCGAACACTGAAGCTTTCTTT

D gene: -
clone size: -
V gene: TRBV5-1
J gene: TRBJ1-6
CDR3 protein: CASSLGGYGAPLHF
CDR3 DNA: TGCGCTAGCAGCTTGGGTGGGTATGGTGCTCCCCTCCACTTT

D gene: TRBD1
clone size: many
V gene: TRBV7-6
J gene: TRBJ1-5
CDR3 protein: CASSLGNRGRAPQHF
CDR3 DNA: TGTGCCAGCAGCTTAGGAAACAGGGGACGAGCGCCCCAGCATTTT

D gene: -
clone size: few
V gene: TRBV5-4
J gene: TRBJ2-3
CDR3 protein: CASSSGPSGGPDTQYF
CDR3 DNA: TGTGCCAGCAGCTCCGGGCCCTCCGGGGGCCCAGATACGCAGTATTTT

D gene: -
clone size: many
V gene: TRBV9
J gene: TRBJ2-2
CDR3 protein: CASSVGPGDTGELFF
CDR3 DNA: TGTGCCAGCAGCGTAGGCCCTGGGGACACCGGGGAGCTGTTTTTT

D gene: TRBD1
clone size: -
V gene: TRBV28
J gene: TRBJ2-5
CDR3 protein: CATAGPGGLETQYF
CDR3 DNA: TGTGCCACCGCGGGCCCAGGGGGTCTAGAGACCCAGTACTTC

D gene: TRBD2
clone size: few
V gene: TRBV5-1
J gene: TRBJ2-3
CDR3 protein: CASSLGGGGKYF
CDR3 DNA: TGCGCCAGCAGCTTGGGCGGCGGGGGGAAGTATTTT

D gene: TRBD1
clone size: many
V gene: TRBV7-9
J gene: TRBJ1-2
CDR3 protein: CASSFRQGNGYTF
CDR3 DNA: TGTGCCAGCAGCTTCCGACAGGGAAATGGCTACACCTTC

D gene: TRBD1
clone size: many
V gene: TRBV29-1
J gene: TRBJ1-2
CDR3 protein: CSVCPDRAYGYTF
CDR3 DNA: TGCAGCGTCTGCCCTGACAGGGCATATGGCTACACCTTC

D gene: -
clone size: many
V gene: TRBV9
J gene: TRBJ1-4
CDR3 protein: CASSARATNEKLFF
CDR3 DNA: TGTGCCAGCAGCGCGAGGGCGACTAATGAAAAACTGTTTTTT

D gene: TRBD1
clone size: many
V gene: TRBV10-3
J gene: TRBJ2-3
CDR3 protein: CAITMTGRTDTQYF
CDR3 DNA: TGTGCCATCACCATGACAGGGCGCACAGATACGCAGTATTTT

D gene: -
clone size: -
V gene: TRBV9
J gene: TRBJ1-5
CDR3 protein: CASSVGGDNQPQHF
CDR3 DNA: TGTGCCAGCAGCGTAGGGGGGGATAATCAGCCCCAGCATTTT

D gene: -
clone size: many
V gene: TRBV12-3/TRBV12-4
J gene: TRBJ1-2
CDR3 protein: CASSSELYGYTF
CDR3 DNA: TGTGCCAGCAGTTCGGAACTTTATGGCTACACCTTC

D gene: -
clone size: many
V gene: TRBV12-3/TRBV12-4
J gene: TRBJ1-2
CDR3 protein: CASSLGVGSYGYTF
CDR3 DNA: TGTGCCAGCAGTTTAGGCGTAGGAAGCTATGGCTACACCTTC

D gene: -
clone size: -
V gene: TRBV5-1
J gene: TRBJ1-4
CDR3 protein: CASSLEGGAPNEKLFF
CDR3 DNA: TGCGCCAGCAGCTTGGAGGGAGGGGCACCGAATGAAAAACTGTTTTTT

D gene: TRBD2
clone size: few
V gene: TRBV5-1
J gene: TRBJ2-3
CDR3 protein: CASSVRTSGRVDTQYF
CDR3 DNA: TGCGCCAGCAGCGTCCGGACTAGCGGGAGGGTAGATACGCAGTATTTT

D gene: -
clone size: many
V gene: TRBV5-1
J gene: TRBJ1-4
CDR3 protein: CASSLGGNNEKLFF
CDR3 DNA: TGCGCCAGCAGCTTGGGAGGAAATAATGAAAAACTGTTTTTT

D gene: -
clone size: few
V gene: TRBV7-8
J gene: TRBJ1-6
CDR3 protein: CASSLASGGRVDSPLHF
CDR3 DNA: TGTGCCAGCAGCTTAGCGTCTGGGGGCAGGGTAGATTCACCCCTCCACTTT

D gene: -
clone size: many
V gene: TRBV5-1
J gene: TRBJ2-7
CDR3 protein: CASQDQEGYEQYF
CDR3 DNA: TGCGCCAGCCAGGATCAAGAGGGGTACGAGCAGTACTTC

D gene: -
clone size: many
V gene: TRBV20-1
J gene: TRBJ2-1
CDR3 protein: CSAREDRNEQFF
CDR3 DNA: TGCAGTGCTAGAGAAGACCGCAATGAGCAGTTCTTC

D gene: -
clone size: many
V gene: TRBV20-1
J gene: TRBJ1-6
CDR3 protein: CSAQKGVVSPLHF
CDR3 DNA: TGCAGTGCGCAAAAGGGGGTTGTCTCACCCCTCCACTTT

D gene: -
clone size: many
V gene: TRBV5-1
J gene: TRBJ1-1
CDR3 protein: CASSPQGEGTEAFF
CDR3 DNA: TGCGCCAGCAGCCCGCAGGGAGAGGGAACTGAAGCTTTCTTT

D gene: TRBD1
clone size: many
V gene: TRBV5-4
J gene: TRBJ1-2
CDR3 protein: CASRQDRTVGYTF
CDR3 DNA: TGTGCCAGCAGGCAGGACAGGACGGTAGGCTACACCTTC

D gene: -
clone size: many
V gene: TRBV4-3
J gene: TRBJ2-2
CDR3 protein: CASSQDGANTGELFF
CDR3 DNA: TGCGCCAGCAGCCAAGACGGCGCGAACACCGGGGAGCTGTTTTTT

D gene: -
clone size: many
V gene: TRBV12-3/TRBV12-4
J gene: TRBJ1-4
CDR3 protein: CASSRLAARGGEKLFF
CDR3 DNA: TGTGCCAGCAGTCGACTAGCTGCCAGGGGTGGGGAAAAACTGTTTTTT

D gene: -
clone size: -
V gene: TRBV20-1
J gene: TRBJ2-5
CDR3 protein: CSARAIQETQYF
CDR3 DNA: TGCAGTGCTAGGGCCATCCAAGAGACCCAGTACTTC

D gene: -
clone size: -
V gene: TRBV27
J gene: TRBJ1-5
CDR3 protein: CASSLPQGYNQPQHF
CDR3 DNA: TGTGCCAGCAGTTTGCCGCAGGGTTACAATCAGCCCCAGCATTTT

D gene: -
clone size: -
V gene: TRBV10-2
J gene: TRBJ1-1
CDR3 protein: CASGAANTEAFF
CDR3 DNA: TGCGCCAGCGGGGCGGCGAACACTGAAGCTTTCTTT

D gene: TRBD1
clone size: many
V gene: TRBV5-1
J gene: TRBJ1-2
CDR3 protein: CASSSNRPTGVGGYTF
CDR3 DNA: TGCGCCAGCAGCTCGAACCGACCTACAGGGGTCGGTGGCTACACCTTC

D gene: TRBD1
clone size: few
V gene: TRBV28
J gene: TRBJ2-7
CDR3 protein: CASSSAGTGGNHPYF
CDR3 DNA: TGTGCCAGCAGTTCCGCCGGGACAGGGGGCAATCATCCGTACTTC

D gene: -
clone size: many
V gene: TRBV6-5
J gene: TRBJ2-2
CDR3 protein: CASSYSRQRGELFF
CDR3 DNA: TGTGCCAGCAGTTACTCGAGACAGAGAGGGGAGCTGTTTTTT

D gene: -
clone size: -
V gene: TRBV18
J gene: TRBJ2-7
CDR3 protein: CASSGTSLYEQYF
CDR3 DNA: TGTGCCAGCTCAGGGACCTCTCTCTACGAGCAGTACTTC

D gene: -
clone size: many
V gene: TRBV4-2
J gene: TRBJ2-7
CDR3 protein: CASSQDRGPQPYEQYF
CDR3 DNA: TGTGCCAGCAGCCAAGATCGTGGGCCACAACCCTACGAGCAGTACTTC

D gene: -
clone size: few
V gene: TRBV28
J gene: TRBJ1-5
CDR3 protein: CAGGGGFNQPQHF
CDR3 DNA: TGTGCCGGCGGGGGAGGGTTCAATCAGCCCCAGCATTTT

D gene: -
clone size: many
V gene: TRBV5-1
J gene: TRBJ2-5
CDR3 protein: CASSGQEETQYF
CDR3 DNA: TGCGCCAGCAGCGGACAAGAAGAGACCCAGTACTTC

D gene: TRBD1
clone size: many
V gene: TRBV4-3
J gene: TRBJ2-1
CDR3 protein: CASSQRTGTQGEQFF
CDR3 DNA: TGCGCCAGCAGCCAGAGGACAGGTACCCAGGGTGAGCAGTTCTTC

D gene: -
clone size: many
V gene: TRBV20-1
J gene: TRBJ2-1
CDR3 protein: CSAWGSSGHEQFF
CDR3 DNA: TGCAGTGCGTGGGGGAGTAGCGGCCATGAGCAGTTCTTC

D gene: -
clone size: many
V gene: TRBV5-1
J gene: TRBJ2-3
CDR3 protein: CASSWQGGGDTQYF
CDR3 DNA: TGCGCCAGCAGCTGGCAGGGTGGTGGAGATACGCAGTATTTT

D gene: TRBD1
clone size: -
V gene: TRBV6-5
J gene: TRBJ1-2
CDR3 protein: CASSYRQGLFGYTF
CDR3 DNA: TGTGCCAGCAGTTACAGACAGGGTCTTTTCGGCTACACCTTC

D gene: TRBD1
clone size: many
V gene: TRBV7-2
J gene: TRBJ2-1
CDR3 protein: CASSSGVGDRTYNEQFF
CDR3 DNA: TGTGCCAGCAGCTCGGGGGTTGGGGACAGGACTTACAATGAGCAGTTCTTC

D gene: -
clone size: -
V gene: TRBV14
J gene: TRBJ2-5
CDR3 protein: CASSQGVHVQETQYF
CDR3 DNA: TGTGCCAGCAGCCAAGGGGTGCACGTCCAAGAGACCCAGTACTTC

D gene: -
clone size: many
V gene: TRBV10-3
J gene: TRBJ1-6
CDR3 protein: CAASTGLSYNSPLHF
CDR3 DNA: TGTGCCGCCTCGACAGGTTTAAGCTATAATTCACCCCTCCACTTT

D gene: TRBD2
clone size: many
V gene: TRBV5-1
J gene: TRBJ2-1
CDR3 protein: CASSASGGPNEQFF
CDR3 DNA: TGCGCCAGCAGCGCGAGCGGGGGTCCCAATGAGCAGTTCTTC

D gene: TRBD2
clone size: many
V gene: TRBV4-3
J gene: TRBJ2-5
CDR3 protein: CASSQDVAAGQETQYF
CDR3 DNA: TGCGCCAGCAGCCAAGATGTGGCAGCGGGGCAAGAGACCCAGTACTTC

D gene: TRBD2
clone size: many
V gene: TRBV20-1
J gene: TRBJ2-1
CDR3 protein: CSARGLAGSSYNEQFF
CDR3 DNA: TGCAGTGCTCGAGGACTAGCGGGGAGCTCCTACAATGAGCAGTTCTTC

D gene: -
clone size: -
V gene: TRBV30
J gene: TRBJ2-1
CDR3 protein: CAWSRRQLVYNEQFF
CDR3 DNA: TGTGCCTGGAGTCGGCGGCAACTGGTCTACAATGAGCAGTTCTTC

D gene: TRBD1
clone size: many
V gene: TRBV2
J gene: TRBJ1-2
CDR3 protein: CASRAGQGAIYGYTF
CDR3 DNA: TGTGCCAGCAGAGCGGGACAGGGTGCTATATATGGCTACACCTTC

D gene: -
clone size: many
V gene: TRBV5-1
J gene: TRBJ2-6
CDR3 protein: CASRADISSGANVLTF
CDR3 DNA: TGCGCCAGCAGGGCGGACATAAGCTCTGGGGCCAACGTCCTGACTTTC

D gene: TRBD2
clone size: few
V gene: TRBV3-1
J gene: TRBJ2-5
CDR3 protein: CASSPRRSSGLQETQYF
CDR3 DNA: TGTGCCAGCAGCCCTAGAAGGTCTAGCGGTCTGCAAGAGACCCAGTACTTC

D gene: -
clone size: few
V gene: TRBV20-1
J gene: TRBJ2-3
CDR3 protein: CSARDRQLDTQYF
CDR3 DNA: TGCAGTGCTAGAGATAGGCAGTTAGATACGCAGTATTTT